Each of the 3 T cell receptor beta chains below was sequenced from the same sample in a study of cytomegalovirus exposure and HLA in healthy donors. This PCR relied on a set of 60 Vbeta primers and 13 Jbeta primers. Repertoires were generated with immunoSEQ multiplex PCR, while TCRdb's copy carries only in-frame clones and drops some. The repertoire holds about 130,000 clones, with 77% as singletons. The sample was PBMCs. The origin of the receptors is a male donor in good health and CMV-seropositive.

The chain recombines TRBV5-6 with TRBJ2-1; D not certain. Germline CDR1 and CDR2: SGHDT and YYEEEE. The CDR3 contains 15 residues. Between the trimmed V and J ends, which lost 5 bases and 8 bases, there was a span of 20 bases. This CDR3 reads CASSPTLRQYHEQFF. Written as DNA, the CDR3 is TGTGCCAGCAGTCCAACCCTCAGGCAGTACCATGAGCAGTTCTTC.

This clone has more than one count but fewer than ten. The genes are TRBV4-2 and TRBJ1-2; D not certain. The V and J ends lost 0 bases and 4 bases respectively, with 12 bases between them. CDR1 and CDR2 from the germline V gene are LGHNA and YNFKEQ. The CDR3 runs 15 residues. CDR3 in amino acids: CASSQEERGGYGYTF. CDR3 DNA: TGTGCCAGCAGCCAAGAGGAACGAGGAGGCTATGGCTACACCTTC.

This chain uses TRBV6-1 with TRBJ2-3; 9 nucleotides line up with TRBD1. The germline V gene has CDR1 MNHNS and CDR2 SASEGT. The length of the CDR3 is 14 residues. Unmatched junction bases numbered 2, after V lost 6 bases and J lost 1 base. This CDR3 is CASRGTGRTDTQYF. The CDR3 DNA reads TGTGCCAGCAGAGGGACAGGGCGCACAGATACGCAGTATTTT.